Below are 14 T cell receptor beta chains sequenced from a single sample in a study of T cell repertoires in cytomegalovirus infection (dated by TCRdb to the late 2010s). Sequencing was performed on an Illumina HiSeq 1500. TCRdb redid the processing of the public reads, applying fastp at Q25 and MiXCR, and retained in-frame beta chains. Each entry is one CDR3 protein sequence, shown with its most common DNA and genes. The sample profile shows about 310,000 distinct CDR3 sequences; about a sixth of them were found once. In total, the top ten clones hold about 12% of the sample. Sequenced: PBMCs. Receptors were obtained from a human donor in good health (CMV status not recorded). Some clones in this sample may be carry-over from other donors' samples.

This clonotype has more than one count but fewer than ten. The V gene is TRBV29-1, the J gene TRBJ2-3; TRBD2 might be the D (6 bases). The CDR3 consists of 14 residues. V lost 7 bases and J 2 bases, leaving 16 bases between the germline ends. Per germline, CDR1 SQVTM and CDR2 ANQGSEA. Written as DNA, the CDR3 is TGCAGCGGACGACTAGGTTCTGCCACAGATACGCAGTATTTT. Amino acid sequence: CSGRLGSATDTQYF.

The chain employs TRBV7-9 and TRBJ2-2; 7 bases align to TRBD1. The V and J ends lost 3 bases and 5 bases, in that order; junction bases with no gene match: 6. This CDR3 has 15 amino acids. Per germline, CDR1 SEHNR and CDR2 FQNEAQ (reference sequence). Here the CDR3 DNA reads TGTGCCAGCAGCTTCGTAGGGGGCAAGACCGGGGAGCTGTTTTTT. As protein: CASSFVGGKTGELFF.

The chain combines TRBV12-3 or TRBV12-4 with TRBJ1-4, with TRBD1 matching 9 bases. There are 16 residues in the CDR3. The J segment lost 5 bases and the V segment lost 6 bases, leaving 10 bases of the junction unmatched. The chain's CDR3 is CASRAPSGTGNEKLFF. CDR3 nucleotide sequence: TGTGCCAGCAGGGCACCCTCCGGGACAGGGAATGAAAAACTGTTTTTT.

This clonotype showed up just a few times. The chain combines TRBV2 with TRBJ1-5, with 8 nucleotides matching TRBD1. The CDR3 is 14 amino acids. V lost 2 bases and J lost 7; bases outside the gene matches: 4. Germline V lookup: CDR1 SNHLY, CDR2 FYNNEI. CDR3: CASSEQGANQPQHF. The CDR3 region has the DNA TGTGCCAGCAGTGAACAGGGGGCAAACCAGCCCCAGCATTTT. Full variable domain (rest looked up from reference TRBV2 and TRBJ1-5): EPEVTQTPSHQVTQMGQEVILRCVPISNHLYFYWYRQILGQKVEFLVSFYNNEISEKSEIFDDQFSVERPDGSNFTLKIRSTKLEDSAMYFCASSEQGANQPQHFGDGTRLSIL.

There are many counts of this clonotype. The chain joins TRBV7-9 to TRBJ2-5; D is unclear. Trimming removed 2 bases at V and 1 base at J, with 8 bases between. The CDR3 is 14 amino acids. Germline V lookup: CDR1 SEHNR, CDR2 FQNEAQ (reference sequence). The CDR3 bases are TGTGCCAGCAGCTTACTAGGGTTCCAAGAGACCCAGTACTTC. Amino acids: CASSLLGFQETQYF.

This clonotype was observed a handful of times. The rearrangement links TRBV5-1 to TRBJ1-1; the D gene is possibly TRBD1 (6 bases). There are 14 residues in the CDR3. V lost 0 bases, J lost 5 bases, and 11 bases lay in between. Per germline, CDR1 SGHRS and CDR2 YFSETQ. Here the CDR3 DNA reads TGCGCCAGCAGCTTGGGGGGGGCGCGGACTGAAGCTTTCTTT. Translation: CASSLGGARTEAFF.

This clonotype was seen repeatedly, ten times or more. This chain links TRBV19 with TRBJ1-6; a possible D gene is TRBD1 (5 bases). Germline CDR1 and CDR2: LNHDA and SQIVND (reference sequence). Trimming pared 5 bases from V and 15 bases from J, leaving 20 bases between. The CDR3 runs to 14 residues. CDR3 in amino acids: CASSSRTSTLDLHF. CDR3 bases: TGTGCCAGTAGTTCCCGGACAAGTACCCTCGACCTCCACTTT.

There are many counts of this clonotype. The chain is built from TRBV28 and TRBJ2-1; tentatively, D is TRBD2 (6 bases). Germline values: CDR1 MDHEN, CDR2 SYDVKM. V lost 3 bases and J 3 bases, leaving 18 bases between the germline ends. The CDR3 has 17 residues. The CDR3: CASSFPTSSKDYNEQFF. CDR3 nucleotide sequence: TGTGCCAGCAGTTTCCCGACTAGTAGTAAAGACTACAATGAGCAGTTCTTC. Supplemented by reference TRBV28 and TRBJ2-1, the full variable domain reads DVKVTQSSRYLVKRTGEKVFLECVQDMDHENMFWYRQDPGLGLRLIYFSYDVKMKEKGDIPEGYSVSREKKERFSLILESASTNQTSMYLCASSFPTSSKDYNEQFFGPGTRLTVL.

This clonotype was picked up many times. The chain couples TRBV19 to TRBJ1-1, with 10 bases fitting TRBD1. CDR1 is LNHDA, CDR2 SQIVND, per germline (reference sequence). Unmatched junction bases numbered 4, after V lost 6 bases and J lost 6 bases. The CDR3 runs 13 residues. The CDR3 region is CASSPGQGAEAFF. CDR3 nucleotide sequence: TGTGCCAGTAGCCCTGGACAGGGGGCTGAAGCTTTCTTT.

J is TRBJ1-1 and V is TRBV29-1; D gene unclear. V shed 6 bases and J shed 4 bases, with 9 bases lying between them. This CDR3 region has 11 residues. Germline CDR1 SQVTM, CDR2 ANQGSEA. The CDR3 DNA reads TGCAGCGTCTCCAGAGCCACTGAAGCTTTCTTT. Translating gives CSVSRATEAFF.

This clonotype appeared a single time. This chain uses TRBV5-1 with TRBJ1-1, with D possibly TRBD1 on 5 matching bases. The CDR3 contains 14 residues. Germline V gives CDR1 SGHRS, CDR2 YFSETQ. V was pared by 0 bases and J by 6 bases, with 12 bases between. The CDR3 DNA reads as TGCGCCAGCAGCTTGGAGGGGCTCTTCGCTGAAGCTTTCTTT. It encodes CASSLEGLFAEAFF.

The J gene is TRBJ2-3, the V gene TRBV12-3 or TRBV12-4, with D perhaps TRBD2 (6 bases). The CDR3 has 15 amino acids. The V end was cut by 6 bases, the J end by 2 bases, with 15 bases between. The CDR3 sequence is CASSPVEGLTDTQYF. As DNA, the CDR3 is TGTGCCAGCAGCCCGGTGGAGGGGCTCACAGATACGCAGTATTTT.

This sequence joins TRBV2 and TRBJ2-7; TRBD1 matches at 7 bases. Germline-derived CDR1 and CDR2 are SNHLY and FYNNEI. After removal of 7 bases from V and 7 bases from J, the junction contained 4 bases not matched to a gene. The CDR3 length is 11 residues. Written as DNA, the CDR3 is TGTGCCAGCATTAGACAGGGTGAGCAGTACTTC. Translating gives CASIRQGEQYF.

This clonotype was detected only a few times. The V and J genes are TRBV4-1 and TRBJ1-2; no clear D gene. This CDR3 comprises 15 residues. The V end was cut by 1 base, the J end by 4 bases, with 13 bases between. CDR1 and CDR2 from the germline V gene are MGHRA and YSYEKL. The CDR3, as DNA: TGCGCCAGCAGCCAAGTTGGTCAGCGAGGCTATGGCTACACCTTC. It translates to CASSQVGQRGYGYTF.